The next 4 T cell receptor beta chains were all read from a single sample in a study of cytomegalovirus exposure and HLA in healthy donors. Measured with immunoSEQ multiplex PCR; TCRdb has only the in-frame clones, and not every one. The sample lists about 170,000 clones; about 88% were seen once. Sequencing was carried out using PBMCs. The receptors shown here come from a woman aged 18-29 years in good health and CMV-seronegative.

The gene calls are TRBV4-1 and TRBJ1-4, with TRBD1 matching 8 bases. CDR1 and CDR2 from the germline V gene are MGHRA and YSYEKL. With V trimmed by 6 bases and J by 8 bases, 11 bases remained unmatched. This CDR3 is built from 15 residues. The CDR3 spells CASSPLQGAKEKLFF. DNA for the CDR3: TGCGCCAGCAGTCCTCTCCAGGGGGCGAAAGAAAAACTGTTTTTT.

The CDR3 nucleotides are TGCAGCGCTGCCGCTGGGGGCGAGGCTTTCTTT. Residues: CSAAAGGEAFF. The chain is built from TRBV29-1 and TRBJ1-1; a weak D match, TRBD1 (6 bases). Germline CDR1 SQVTM, CDR2 ANQGSEA. This CDR3 has 11 residues. The V and J ends lost 7 bases and 11 bases respectively, with 17 bases between them. Using reference TRBV29-1 and TRBJ1-1 for the parts outside the CDR3, the full variable domain is SAVISQKPSRDICQRGTSLTIQCQVDSQVTMMFWYRQQPGQSLTLIATANQGSEATYESGFVIDKFPISRPNLTFSTLTVSNMSPEDSSIYLCSAAAGGEAFFGQGTRLTVV.

V and J are TRBV6-6 and TRBJ1-2, with unresolved D. V dropped 0 bases and J dropped 8 bases, with 10 bases sitting between them. CDR3 length: 13 amino acids. Germline V gene lookup returns CDR1 MNHNY and CDR2 SVGAGI (reference sequence). The CDR3 nucleotides are TGTGCCAGCAGTTACTCGCTATCTTCGGGCTACACCTTC. Translated, it gives CASSYSLSSGYTF.

The genes are TRBV30 and TRBJ1-4; 10 positions agree with TRBD1. CDR1 is GTSNPN and CDR2 is SVGIG in the germline V gene (reference sequence). The CDR3 totals 14 residues. J lost 12 bases, V lost 6 bases, and 13 bases had no gene match. CDR3 nucleotides: TGTGCCTGTTTCCAGTGGGACAGGGGACATGAACTGTTTTTT. Translating it yields CACFQWDRGHELFF.